Presented here are 18 T cell receptor beta chains from one specimen sequenced in a study of blood T cell repertoires in COVID-19. Data came from immunoSEQ multiplex PCR; TCRdb stores just in-frame clones and leaves some out. In the table there are 250,000 to 350,000 clones, about 80% of which are singletons. Specimen: peripheral blood. The source is a person aged 65 to 85 with COVID-19, enrolled during active disease.

In its sample, this clone was seen a few times. The V call is TRBV4-3, the J call TRBJ2-7; no clear D gene. V was clipped by 0 bases and J by 4 bases, with 7 bases between them. This CDR3 contains 13 residues. Per the germline V gene, CDR1 is LGHNA and CDR2 is YSLEER. CDR3 residues: CASSQENGYEQYF. The CDR3 nucleotides are TGCGCCAGCAGCCAAGAAAACGGGTACGAGCAGTACTTC.

The J gene is TRBJ1-2, the V gene TRBV2, with TRBD1 identical over 8 bases. The germline CDR1 and CDR2 sequences are SNHLY and FYNNEI. CDR3 size: 13 residues. Trimming cost V 6 bases and J 8 bases; bases outside gene matches: 8. The DNA for the CDR3 is TGTGCCAGCAGCCCAGGACAGGGCCAAGGCTACACCTTC. Translating gives CASSPGQGQGYTF. Looking up the rest from reference TRBV2 and TRBJ1-2 gives the full variable domain: EPEVTQTPSHQVTQMGQEVILRCVPISNHLYFYWYRQILGQKVEFLVSFYNNEISEKSEIFDDQFSVERPDGSNFTLKIRSTKLEDSAMYFCASSPGQGQGYTFGSGTRLTVV.

This sequence joins TRBV7-7 and TRBJ2-2; 7 bases map to TRBD2. Germline values: CDR1 SSHAT, CDR2 FNYEAQ (reference sequence). Trimming removed 5 bases from V and 12 bases from J; junction bases left unmatched: 9. The CDR3 covers 13 residues. In DNA form, the CDR3 reads TGTGCCAGCAGCCCGTTGGGACTACGGAAGCTGTTTTTT. Translated, it gives CASSPLGLRKLFF.

CDR3: CASSWGGSGAQETQYF. The CDR3 DNA is TGTGCCAGCAGCTGGGGGGGGTCGGGAGCGCAAGAGACCCAGTACTTC. The V and J genes are TRBV11-2 and TRBJ2-5, with 7 bases lining up with TRBD2. From germline, CDR1 is SGHAT and CDR2 FQNNGV. The CDR3 sequence is 16 residues long. The J segment lost 2 bases and the V segment lost 4 bases, leaving 10 bases of the junction unmatched.

This chain links TRBV5-1 with TRBJ2-7; D is unresolved. V dropped 1 base and J dropped 6 bases, with 14 bases sitting between them. This CDR3 is 14 amino acids long. Germline values: CDR1 SGHRS, CDR2 YFSETQ. As DNA, the CDR3 is TGCGCCAGCAGCTTGAGTACGGCTGGAGTCGAGCAGTACTTC. Protein product: CASSLSTAGVEQYF.

This rearrangement joins TRBV6-6 to TRBJ1-5, with D uncertain. The CDR3 has 13 residues. The V gene lost 7 bases and the J gene lost 5 bases, with 12 bases spanning the gap. In germline, CDR1 is MNHNY, CDR2 SVGAGI (reference sequence). This chain's CDR3 is CASTLNPDQPQHF. CDR3 in DNA: TGTGCCAGCACCCTCAACCCGGATCAGCCCCAGCATTTT.

The chain recombines TRBV5-1 with TRBJ2-5; D unclear. Germline V gene lookup returns CDR1 SGHRS and CDR2 YFSETQ. This CDR3 is 13 amino acids long. Trimming stripped 2 bases from V and 5 bases from J, with 10 bases between. CDR3 DNA sequence: TGCGCCAGCAGCTTAGCCTCGAGGGAGACCCAGTACTTC. Encoded protein: CASSLASRETQYF.

The V gene is TRBV7-3, the J gene TRBJ2-3; 10 bases are shared with TRBD2. The J segment lost 2 bases and the V segment lost 5 bases, leaving 4 bases of the junction unmatched. The CDR3 sequence is 15 residues long. Germline CDR1 and CDR2: SGHTA and FQGTGA. CDR3: CASSRSGGLTDTQYF. Here the CDR3 DNA reads TGTGCCAGCAGCCGTAGCGGGGGGCTCACAGATACGCAGTATTTT.

The rearrangement uses TRBV2 and TRBJ2-7; 12 nucleotides agree with TRBD2. This CDR3 contains 16 residues. Germline V gene lookup returns CDR1 SNHLY and CDR2 FYNNEI. V lost 5 bases, J lost 5 bases, and 10 bases stayed unmatched. The CDR3 nucleotides read TGTGCCAGCAGTCCCCGACTAGCGGGAGTAAGCCACGAGCAGTACTTC. It yields the protein CASSPRLAGVSHEQYF.

The J gene is TRBJ2-1, the V gene TRBV27; 8 nucleotides line up with TRBD2. V lost 9 bases to trimming and J lost 4 bases; unmatched junction nucleotides: 11. The CDR3 has 15 amino acids. CDR1 and CDR2 (germline): MNHEY, SMNVEV (reference sequence). The CDR3 DNA reads TGTGCCAGTCAATCACGGGGGGGTCTATACAATGAGCAGTTCTTC. Its translation is CASQSRGGLYNEQFF.

The rearrangement joins TRBV9 to TRBJ2-1; 7 positions agree with TRBD2. Germline V CDR1 and CDR2: SGDLS, YYNGEE. The ends lost 4 bases at V and 7 bases at J; junction bases unmatched: 8. The CDR3 extends over 14 amino acids. The CDR3 bases are TGTGCCAGCAGCCTTGGACTAGTTCCAAATGAGCAGTTCTTC. This gives the protein CASSLGLVPNEQFF.

This clone was picked up one time. The CDR3 DNA is TGTGCCAGCAGCTTGGCCGGTACAACTAATGAAAAACTGTTTTTT. Its translation: CASSLAGTTNEKLFF. V is TRBV5-6 and J is TRBJ1-4, with no clear D. CDR1 and CDR2 (germline): SGHDT, YYEEEE. There are 15 residues in the CDR3. The germline V and J ends were trimmed by 0 bases and 0 bases, with 6 bases remaining between them.

The chain's CDR3 is CASSSDPLAGGQETQYF. Written as DNA, the CDR3 is TGCGCCAGCAGCTCGGACCCCCTGGCGGGGGGACAAGAGACCCAGTACTTC. The J gene is TRBJ2-5, the V gene TRBV5-1, with 8 positions matching TRBD2. In germline, CDR1 is SGHRS, CDR2 YFSETQ. J lost 2 bases, V lost 3 bases, and 12 bases had no gene match. The CDR3 is made up of 17 amino acids.

The chain has TRBV5-1 and TRBJ2-4; possibly TRBD2 for D (6 bases). Trimming left V 5 bases short and J 9 bases short, with 24 bases between. The germline CDR1 and CDR2 sequences are SGHRS and YFSETQ. The CDR3 has 16 amino acids. Here the CDR3 DNA reads TGCGCCAGCAGTGGGACTGGGAGTGGGAATCGTGGCATTCAGTACTTC. This translates into CASSGTGSGNRGIQYF.

This chain uses TRBV18 with TRBJ1-1; no firm D call. V was shortened by 1 base and J by 2 bases, with 11 bases between the two germline ends. CDR1 is KGHSH and CDR2 is LQKENI in the germline V gene. The CDR3 consists of 15 residues. CDR3 sequence reads: CASSPLIQSNTEAFF. CDR3 bases: TGTGCCAGCTCACCACTAATACAGAGTAACACTGAAGCTTTCTTT. The full variable domain, in which reference TRBV18 and TRBJ1-1 provide the parts outside the CDR3, is NAGVMQNPRHLVRRRGQEARLRCSPMKGHSHVYWYRQLPEEGLKFMVYLQKENIIDESGMPKERFSAEFPKEGPSILRIQQVVRGDSAAYFCASSPLIQSNTEAFFGQGTRLTVV.

The V call is TRBV7-9, the J call TRBJ2-5; weak D call: TRBD2 (5 bases). This CDR3 spans 13 amino acids. V was trimmed by 2 bases and J by 4 bases, leaving 8 bases between them. Germline lookup yields CDR1 SEHNR and CDR2 FQNEAQ (reference sequence). The CDR3 DNA reads as TGTGCCAGCAGCTTATGGGAGTTAGAGACCCAGTACTTC. Translating it yields CASSLWELETQYF.

This clone was found a few times. This chain links TRBV20-1 with TRBJ1-1; the D is unclear. The germline V gene encodes CDR1 DFQATT and CDR2 SNEGSKA (reference sequence). This CDR3 comprises 11 residues. V lost 5 bases and J 3 bases, leaving 7 bases between the germline ends. The CDR3 loop reads CSAGPDTEAFF. CDR3 bases: TGCAGTGCTGGGCCGGACACTGAAGCTTTCTTT.

This chain uses TRBV7-2 with TRBJ2-7; 7 bases are a match to TRBD1. The CDR3 is 14 residues long. J lost 0 bases, V lost 5 bases, and 4 bases had no gene match. Germline CDR1 reads SGHTA; CDR2 reads FQGNSA. The chain's CDR3 is CASSQRQGSYEQYF. Here the CDR3 DNA reads TGTGCCAGCAGCCAGCGACAGGGCTCCTACGAGCAGTACTTC.